This paragraph covers one TCR beta chain sequence. Its cognate antigen is unknown. The sample is drawn from a study of T-cell reconstitution after alpha-beta-depleted transplantation in children. Trimming took off 0 bases at V and 6 bases at J, with 20 bases between the two ends. Germline V CDR1 and CDR2: DFQATT, SNEGSKA (reference sequence). The CDR3 is 17 amino acids. Unique molecular identifiers were incorporated into the prepared TCRbeta library. MiXCR, run by TCRdb on the PCR reads, gives a single entry per CDR3 protein. Of 450,000 to 600,000 distinct CDR3 sequences listed, 10% are singletons. Findings of the study overall: Some patients' high day-60 TCRbeta diversity was traced to surviving recipient T cells and thymic progenitors. Reported findings indicate that, about two months after transplant, alpha-beta T cells came from several hundred expanded clones, which were derived from non-depleted graft cells. By one year post-transplant, T-cell counts and diversity largely arose from T cells that were newly produced.

The V and J genes are TRBV20-1 and TRBJ2-2, with D perhaps assigned TRBD1 or TRBD2 (6 bases each). This sample comprised PBMCs, obtained before TCRalphabeta/CD19-depleted stem cell transplant. This TCR was recovered from a child aged 2-15 years with inherited bone marrow failure, due to receive a stem cell transplant. CDR3 in DNA: TGCAGTGCTAGAGATCATTCTTGGGGGGCCTGGGCCGGGGAGCTGTTTTTT. Its translation is CSARDHSWGAWAGELFF.